The rows below give T cell receptor beta chains drawn from one sample of a study of blood T cell repertoires in COVID-19. Measured with immunoSEQ multiplex PCR; TCRdb has only the in-frame clones, and not every one. Counted here are about 88,000 clones, 80% to 90% occurring once; the ten biggest clones make up over 8.5%. The sequencing sample was made of peripheral blood. These receptors were obtained from a man older than 75 with acute or convalescent COVID-19. Both conserved end residues are trimmed from each CDR3. Each record gives: J gene, V gene, CDR3 protein.

J gene: TRBJ2-7; V gene: TRBV9; CDR3 protein: ASSPGTGTMSSYEQY
J gene: TRBJ2-3; V gene: TRBV5-1; CDR3 protein: ASSPQTSGGLSTDTQY
J gene: TRBJ2-1; V gene: TRBV24-1; CDR3 protein: ATSDRVTGVGYNEQF
J gene: TRBJ2-5; V gene: TRBV5-5; CDR3 protein: ASSPPPGQETQY
J gene: TRBJ1-1; V gene: TRBV29-1; CDR3 protein: SFFRGGTEAF
J gene: TRBJ1-2; V gene: TRBV19; CDR3 protein: ASTNRASRTNYGYT
J gene: TRBJ1-4; V gene: TRBV18; CDR3 protein: ASSPGGDEKLF
J gene: TRBJ1-2; V gene: TRBV13; CDR3 protein: ASSLTGTDVNKLGGA
J gene: TRBJ1-3; V gene: TRBV11-2; CDR3 protein: ASRPQTGLSGNTIY
J gene: TRBJ1-2; V gene: TRBV9; CDR3 protein: ASTRQGAVGGYT
J gene: TRBJ1-3; V gene: TRBV6-5; CDR3 protein: ASSSTEPGNTIY
J gene: TRBJ2-5; V gene: TRBV4-1; CDR3 protein: ASSPPGLAGGQTQY
J gene: TRBJ2-1; V gene: TRBV5-1; CDR3 protein: ASSLETGAGINEQF
J gene: TRBJ2-3; V gene: TRBV9; CDR3 protein: ASSVDLLTDTQY
J gene: TRBJ1-4; V gene: TRBV4-3; CDR3 protein: ASSQGTFGDEKLF
J gene: TRBJ1-2; V gene: TRBV3-1/TRBV3-2; CDR3 protein: ASSQKDRYYGYT
J gene: TRBJ2-2; V gene: TRBV29-1; CDR3 protein: SVEAGSGGAGELF
J gene: TRBJ1-2; V gene: TRBV7-9; CDR3 protein: ASSLGGQEANYGYT
J gene: TRBJ1-5; V gene: TRBV2; CDR3 protein: ASSGDRGNQPQH
J gene: TRBJ2-1; V gene: TRBV12-3/TRBV12-4; CDR3 protein: ASSFTGGEQF
J gene: TRBJ1-5; V gene: TRBV2; CDR3 protein: ASRSAGFLQPQH
J gene: TRBJ2-3; V gene: TRBV9; CDR3 protein: ASSARHEGDTQY
J gene: TRBJ1-2; V gene: TRBV20-1; CDR3 protein: SATLDSGYT
J gene: TRBJ2-5; V gene: TRBV5-1; CDR3 protein: ASSLREETQY
J gene: TRBJ2-7; V gene: TRBV28; CDR3 protein: ASSLSGGQYEQY
J gene: TRBJ2-3; V gene: TRBV28; CDR3 protein: ASVSGTSTDTQY
J gene: TRBJ2-2; V gene: TRBV11-2; CDR3 protein: ASSFFRGDTGELF
J gene: TRBJ2-7; V gene: TRBV29-1; CDR3 protein: SGVEHYEQY
J gene: TRBJ2-3; V gene: TRBV29-1; CDR3 protein: SVGLGRGTDTQY
J gene: TRBJ2-7; V gene: TRBV24-1; CDR3 protein: ATSGASGTHSYEQY
J gene: TRBJ2-7; V gene: TRBV7-9; CDR3 protein: ASSPTGKVYEQY
J gene: TRBJ1-1; V gene: TRBV28; CDR3 protein: ASSLGGGGAFLNTEAF
J gene: TRBJ2-3; V gene: TRBV6-6; CDR3 protein: ASSQTDTQY
J gene: TRBJ2-5; V gene: TRBV3-1/TRBV3-2; CDR3 protein: ASSSWGGETQY
J gene: TRBJ1-6; V gene: TRBV7-2; CDR3 protein: ASSLQGGGSPLH
J gene: TRBJ2-2; V gene: TRBV7-3; CDR3 protein: ASSPLPGGRTGELF
J gene: TRBJ1-3; V gene: TRBV19; CDR3 protein: ASSIGTGLSSGNTIY
J gene: TRBJ1-5; V gene: TRBV9; CDR3 protein: ASGTDFQPQH
J gene: TRBJ1-2; V gene: TRBV30; CDR3 protein: AWNRGQGAYGYT
J gene: TRBJ1-4; V gene: TRBV30; CDR3 protein: AWSVPQNEKLF
J gene: TRBJ1-6; V gene: TRBV11-2; CDR3 protein: ASMVDRGPLH
J gene: TRBJ1-6; V gene: TRBV3-1/TRBV3-2; CDR3 protein: ASNNREIYNSPLH
J gene: TRBJ2-1; V gene: TRBV5-1; CDR3 protein: ASSLVLAGNYNEQF
J gene: TRBJ1-4; V gene: TRBV18; CDR3 protein: ASSPSREKLF
J gene: TRBJ2-1; V gene: TRBV9; CDR3 protein: ASSPRLAGGPYNEQF
J gene: TRBJ1-5; V gene: TRBV19; CDR3 protein: ASSDGTGGGNQPQH
J gene: TRBJ1-1; V gene: TRBV9; CDR3 protein: ASFPGEGASTEAF
J gene: TRBJ2-3; V gene: TRBV15; CDR3 protein: ATSRDPSVGDTQY